The clone carrying this TCR beta chain has just a few counts. Its antigen is unknown. The authors made TCR beta libraries by quantitative 5'-RACE with molecular barcodes. TCRdb re-called the 5' RACE reads through MiXCR, storing one row per CDR3 protein. The repertoire holds some 840,000 distinct CDR3 sequences, around 11% seen once, with approximately 0.46% in the top ten. The data originate from a study of CD8 T cells in ankylosing spondylitis. Study observations and caveats: Characteristic of ankylosing spondylitis blood, it appeared, was a TCR beta motif comprising eight highly homologous variants. The authors found the disease-linked clones to be CD8+ and relatively rare in peripheral blood. There were earlier reports of some motif variants in reactive arthritis synovial fluid and blood. As reported, disease-linked clones showed significant enrichment in matched ankylosing spondylitis synovial fluid.

The sequenced material came from blood, either unsorted or a sorted T cell fraction (not recorded which). This receptor was taken from a male donor with ankylosing spondylitis.

The CDR3 DNA is TGTGCCAGCAGCTTAGGGGACGACACCCCTTACGAGCAGTACTTC. Its protein is CASSLGDDTPYEQYF. The V gene is TRBV11-2, the J gene TRBJ2-7; D tentatively fits TRBD1 or TRBD2 (5 bases each). Germline V gene lookup returns CDR1 SGHAT and CDR2 FQNNGV. With 1 base removed from V and 4 bases from J, the gap between germline ends came to 14 bases. The length of the CDR3 is 15 residues.